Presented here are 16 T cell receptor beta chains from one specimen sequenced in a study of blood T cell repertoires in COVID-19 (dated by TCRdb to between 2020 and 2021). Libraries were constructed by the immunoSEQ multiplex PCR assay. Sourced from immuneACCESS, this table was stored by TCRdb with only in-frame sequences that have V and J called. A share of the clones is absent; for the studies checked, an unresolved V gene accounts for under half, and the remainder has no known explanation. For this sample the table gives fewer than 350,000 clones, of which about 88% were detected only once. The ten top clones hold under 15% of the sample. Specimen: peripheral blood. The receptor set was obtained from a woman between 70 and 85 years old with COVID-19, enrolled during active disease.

For the CDR3, the DNA is TGTGCCAGCAGTTTTTCCCGTGATACGCAGTATTTT. Translation: CASSFSRDTQYF. The V and J genes are TRBV12-3 or TRBV12-4 and TRBJ2-3, with D hard to call. The CDR3 is 12 amino acids. The V and J ends lost 3 bases and 6 bases respectively, with 7 bases between them.

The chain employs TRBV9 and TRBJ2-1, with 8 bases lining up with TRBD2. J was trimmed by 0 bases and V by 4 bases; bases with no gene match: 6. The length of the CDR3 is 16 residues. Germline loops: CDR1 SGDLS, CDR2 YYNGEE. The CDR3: CASSPLGTSSYNEQFF. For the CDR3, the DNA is TGTGCCAGCAGCCCCCTAGGGACTAGCTCCTACAATGAGCAGTTCTTC.

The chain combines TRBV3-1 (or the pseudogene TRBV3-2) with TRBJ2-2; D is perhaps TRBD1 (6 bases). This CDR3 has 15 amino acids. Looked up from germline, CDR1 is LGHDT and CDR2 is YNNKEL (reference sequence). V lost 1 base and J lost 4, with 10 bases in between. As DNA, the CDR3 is TGTGCCAGCAGCCAAGTAGGGGGATTCACCGGGGAGCTGTTTTTT. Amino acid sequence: CASSQVGGFTGELFF.

Here the CDR3 reads CATGVEGNTEAFF. The CDR3 coding sequence is TGTGCCACCGGGGTCGAGGGGAACACTGAAGCTTTCTTT. This rearrangement joins TRBV10-3 to TRBJ1-1; D unclear. V shed 10 bases and J shed 1 base, with 13 bases lying between them. The CDR3 is made up of 13 amino acids. Germline V gene data show CDR1 as ENHRY and CDR2 as SYGVKD.

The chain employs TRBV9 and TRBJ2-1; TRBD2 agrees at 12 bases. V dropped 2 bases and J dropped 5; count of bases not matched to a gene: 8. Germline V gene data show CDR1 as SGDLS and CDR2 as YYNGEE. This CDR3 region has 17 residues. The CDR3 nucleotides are TGTGCCAGCAGCGTCAATCCTAGCGGGGGGGCCAACAATGAGCAGTTCTTC. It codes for CASSVNPSGGANNEQFF. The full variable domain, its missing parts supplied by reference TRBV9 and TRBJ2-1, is DSGVTQTPKHLITATGQRVTLRCSPRSGDLSVYWYQQSLDQGLQFLIQYYNGEERAKGNILERFSAQQFPDLHSELNLSSLELGDSALYFCASSVNPSGGANNEQFFGPGTRLTVL.

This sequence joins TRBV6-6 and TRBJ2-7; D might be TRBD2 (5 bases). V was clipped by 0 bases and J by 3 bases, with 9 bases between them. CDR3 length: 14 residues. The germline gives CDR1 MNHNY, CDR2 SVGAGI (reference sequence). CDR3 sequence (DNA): TGTGCCAGCAGTTACTCTTCGGGGAGCTACGAGCAGTACTTC. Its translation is CASSYSSGSYEQYF.

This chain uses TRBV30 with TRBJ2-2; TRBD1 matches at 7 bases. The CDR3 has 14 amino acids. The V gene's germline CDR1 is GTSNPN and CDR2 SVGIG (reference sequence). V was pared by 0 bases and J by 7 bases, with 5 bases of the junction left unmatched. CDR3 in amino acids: CAWSVGGSGGELFF. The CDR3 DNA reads TGTGCCTGGAGTGTAGGGGGCTCGGGCGGGGAGCTGTTTTTT.

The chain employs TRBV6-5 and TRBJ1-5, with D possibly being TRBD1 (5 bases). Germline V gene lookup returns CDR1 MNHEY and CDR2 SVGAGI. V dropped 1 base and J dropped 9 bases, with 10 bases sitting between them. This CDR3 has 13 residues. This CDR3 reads CASSYLGGAPQHF. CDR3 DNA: TGTGCCAGCAGTTACTTAGGAGGGGCGCCCCAGCATTTT.

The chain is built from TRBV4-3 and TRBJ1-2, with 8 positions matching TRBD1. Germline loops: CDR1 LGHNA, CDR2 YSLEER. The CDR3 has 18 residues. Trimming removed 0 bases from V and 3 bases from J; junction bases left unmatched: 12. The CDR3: CASSQDPPSGTGDYGYTF. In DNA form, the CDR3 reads TGCGCCAGCAGCCAAGATCCCCCCTCCGGGACAGGAGACTATGGCTACACCTTC.

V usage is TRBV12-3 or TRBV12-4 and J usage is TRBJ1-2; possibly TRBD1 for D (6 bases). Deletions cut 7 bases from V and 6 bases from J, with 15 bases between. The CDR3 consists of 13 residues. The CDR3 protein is CASTWAGVNGYTF. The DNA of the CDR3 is TGTGCCAGCACTTGGGCAGGGGTGAATGGCTACACCTTC.

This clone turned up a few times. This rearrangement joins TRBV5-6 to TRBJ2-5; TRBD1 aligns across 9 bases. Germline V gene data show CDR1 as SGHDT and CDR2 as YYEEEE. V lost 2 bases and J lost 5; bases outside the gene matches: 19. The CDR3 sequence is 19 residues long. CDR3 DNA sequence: TGTGCCAGCAGCTTATTTCTCCGTTTCGGGACAGGGAGGTCGGAGACCCAGTACTTC. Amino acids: CASSLFLRFGTGRSETQYF.

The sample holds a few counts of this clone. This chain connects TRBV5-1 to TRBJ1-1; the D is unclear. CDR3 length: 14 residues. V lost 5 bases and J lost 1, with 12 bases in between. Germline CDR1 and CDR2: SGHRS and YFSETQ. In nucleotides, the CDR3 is TGCGCCAGCAGTCAAGAACTCAAGAACACTGAAGCTTTCTTT. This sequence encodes CASSQELKNTEAFF.

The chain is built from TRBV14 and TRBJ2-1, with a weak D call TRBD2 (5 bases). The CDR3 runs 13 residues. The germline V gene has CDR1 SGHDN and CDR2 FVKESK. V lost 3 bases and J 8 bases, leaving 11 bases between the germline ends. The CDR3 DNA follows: TGTGCCAGCAGCCAGGTAACTAGTGATGAGCAGTTCTTC. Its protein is CASSQVTSDEQFF. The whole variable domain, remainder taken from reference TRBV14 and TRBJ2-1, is EAGVTQFPSHSVIEKGQTVTLRCDPISGHDNLYWYRRVMGKEIKFLLHFVKESKQDESGMPNNRFLAERTGGTYSTLKVQPAELEDSGVYFCASSQVTSDEQFFGPGTRLTVL.

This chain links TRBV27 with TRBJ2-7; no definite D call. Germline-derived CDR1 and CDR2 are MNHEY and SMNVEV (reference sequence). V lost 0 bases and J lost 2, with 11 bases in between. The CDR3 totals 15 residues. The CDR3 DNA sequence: TGTGCCAGCAGTTTATCGGGCAGTATAGCCTACGAGCAGTACTTC. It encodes CASSLSGSIAYEQYF.

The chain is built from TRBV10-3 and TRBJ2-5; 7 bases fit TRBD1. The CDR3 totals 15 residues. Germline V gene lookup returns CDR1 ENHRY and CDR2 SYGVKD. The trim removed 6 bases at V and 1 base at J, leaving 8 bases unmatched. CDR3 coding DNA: TGTGCCATCAGGGCCCCAGGACAGGCCCAAGAGACCCAGTACTTC. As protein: CAIRAPGQAQETQYF.

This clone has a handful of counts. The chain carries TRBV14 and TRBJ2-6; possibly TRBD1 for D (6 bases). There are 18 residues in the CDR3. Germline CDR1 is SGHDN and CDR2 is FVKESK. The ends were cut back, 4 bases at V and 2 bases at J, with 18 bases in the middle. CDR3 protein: CASSRYRVESAGANVLTF. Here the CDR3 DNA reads TGTGCCAGCAGCCGTTACAGGGTAGAGAGCGCTGGGGCCAACGTCCTGACTTTC.